One and the same sample provided the 5 T cell receptor beta chains below, sequenced in a study of identical twins. TCRdb itself ran the 5' RACE reads through MiXCR, one entry per CDR3 protein. The profile shows a few hundred thousand distinct CDR3 sequences, around 9.6% of them singletons. These data are also associated with another study on yellow fever vaccine responses in identical twins.

The sample taken for sequencing was PBMCs. All receptors derive from a woman between 18 and 29 years old in good health.

This chain joins TRBV7-6 and TRBJ2-7, with D perhaps given as TRBD1 or TRBD2 (5 bases each). V gave up 1 base and J gave up 0 bases, with 13 bases separating them. Germline assignment: CDR1 SGHVS and CDR2 FNYEAQ. The CDR3 has 16 amino acids. The CDR3 coding sequence is TGTGCCAGCAGCTTAGTGGCAGGGACGAGCTCCTACGAGCAGTACTTC. Translated, it gives CASSLVAGTSSYEQYF.

V gene TRBV7-2 combines with J gene TRBJ1-4, with D hard to call. The CDR3 has 16 residues. The germline V gene has CDR1 SGHTA and CDR2 FQGNSA. Trimming stripped 5 bases from V and 10 bases from J, with 23 bases between. As DNA, the CDR3 is TGTGCCAGCAGCCCTCCCCTGGGAATAGGAGCGGGAAAACTGTTTTTT. Amino acids: CASSPPLGIGAGKLFF.

This chain joins TRBV7-9 and TRBJ2-3; 7 bases agree with TRBD2. J was trimmed by 5 bases and V by 5 bases; bases with no gene match: 10. This CDR3 is built from 15 residues. CDR1 is SEHNR, CDR2 FQNEAQ, per germline (reference sequence). The chain's CDR3 is CASSPYGRDQDTQYF. As DNA, the CDR3 is TGTGCCAGCAGCCCCTATGGGAGGGATCAAGATACGCAGTATTTT.

This clonotype was seen at least ten times. The chain combines TRBV20-1 with TRBJ2-1; 10 nucleotides agree with TRBD2. The germline V gene has CDR1 DFQATT and CDR2 SNEGSKA (reference sequence). Trimming removed 6 bases from V and 9 bases from J; junction bases left unmatched: 11. The CDR3 is 14 amino acids. This CDR3 reads CSAREREGPIEQFF. The CDR3 region has the DNA TGCAGTGCCCGCGAGCGGGAGGGCCCCATTGAGCAGTTCTTC.

The rearrangement links TRBV5-8 to TRBJ2-7; 11 nucleotides line up with TRBD1. Per the germline V gene, CDR1 is SGHTS and CDR2 is YDEGEE. The CDR3 consists of 15 residues. V lost 4 bases to trimming and J lost 0 bases; unmatched junction nucleotides: 3. CDR3 DNA: TGTGCCAGCAGCAGGACAGGGGGCATCTCCTACGAGCAGTACTTC. Its protein is CASSRTGGISYEQYF.